Presented here are 20 T cell receptor beta chains from one specimen sequenced in a study of cytomegalovirus exposure and HLA in healthy donors. PCR involved 60 Vbeta and 13 Jbeta primers. Assay: immunoSEQ multiplex PCR; the TCRdb copy retains only in-frame clones and omits some. This table holds fewer than 150,000 clones. Sequenced sample: PBMCs. These receptors were collected from a woman aged 55-69 years in good health and CMV-seronegative.

The chain links TRBV5-1 to TRBJ2-5; no definite D call. The CDR3 loop spans 11 amino acids. The V end was cut by 0 bases, the J end by 9 bases, with 6 bases between. Germline V CDR1 and CDR2: SGHRS, YFSETQ. Here the CDR3 reads CASSLEQAQYF. CDR3 DNA: TGCGCCAGCAGCTTGGAGCAAGCCCAGTACTTC.

This rearrangement joins TRBV6-5 to TRBJ2-1; 8 positions agree with TRBD1. This CDR3 spans 13 amino acids. Per the germline V gene, CDR1 is MNHEY and CDR2 is SVGAGI. V lost 5 bases, J lost 10 bases, and 7 bases stayed unmatched. The CDR3 nucleotides read TGTGCCAGCAGTCCCTCGGGACAGGCGGAGCAGTTCTTC. It encodes CASSPSGQAEQFF.

The chain carries TRBV7-2 and TRBJ2-5, with TRBD1 identical over 9 bases. J was trimmed by 5 bases and V by 0 bases; bases with no gene match: 7. Germline values: CDR1 SGHTA, CDR2 FQGNSA. The CDR3 length is 16 residues. CDR3 nucleotides: TGTGCCAGCAGCTTAGCCGGGACAGGGAGAATGGAGACCCAGTACTTC. Protein product: CASSLAGTGRMETQYF.

The CDR3 DNA sequence: TGTGCCAGCAGCTCGACCTTAGGACAGCTAAATCAGCCCCAGCATTTT. This sequence encodes CASSSTLGQLNQPQHF. The chain employs TRBV5-6 and TRBJ1-5, with D perhaps TRBD1 (6 bases). The CDR3 totals 16 residues. The germline gives CDR1 SGHDT, CDR2 YYEEEE. Between the trimmed V and J ends, which lost 3 bases and 4 bases, there was a span of 17 bases.

This sequence joins TRBV27 and TRBJ2-1, with a weak D call TRBD2 (6 bases). The V and J ends lost 6 bases and 0 bases respectively, with 18 bases between them. Per germline, CDR1 MNHEY and CDR2 SMNVEV (reference sequence). The CDR3 extends over 17 amino acids. The CDR3 loop reads CASSRPEGLSSYNEQFF. Here the CDR3 DNA reads TGTGCCAGCAGCCGCCCGGAGGGGTTAAGCTCCTACAATGAGCAGTTCTTC.

The CDR3 spells CASSQTSWGRSYEQYF. The CDR3 nucleotides read TGTGCCAGCAGTCAAACCTCGTGGGGGCGATCCTACGAGCAGTACTTC. The rearrangement joins TRBV28 to TRBJ2-7; the D gene is possibly TRBD1 (6 bases). The CDR3 is 16 amino acids. Germline CDR1 MDHEN, CDR2 SYDVKM. V gave up 5 bases and J gave up 1 base, with 18 bases separating them.

The chain couples TRBV2 to TRBJ1-5; D perhaps matches TRBD1 (5 bases). The germline gives CDR1 SNHLY, CDR2 FYNNEI. The CDR3 contains 15 residues. V shed 4 bases and J shed 7 bases, with 17 bases lying between them. The CDR3 region is CASSGPGLLWQPQHF. DNA of the CDR3: TGTGCCAGCAGTGGGCCGGGACTCCTATGGCAGCCCCAGCATTTT. The variable domain in full, completed from reference TRBV2 and TRBJ1-5, reads EPEVTQTPSHQVTQMGQEVILRCVPISNHLYFYWYRQILGQKVEFLVSFYNNEISEKSEIFDDQFSVERPDGSNFTLKIRSTKLEDSAMYFCASSGPGLLWQPQHFGDGTRLSIL.

The genes are TRBV13 and TRBJ1-2, with D maybe TRBD1 (5 bases). This CDR3 contains 12 residues. Germline CDR1 is PRHDT and CDR2 is FYEKMQ (reference sequence). The V end lost 2 bases, the J end lost 6 bases, and 7 bases lay between the germline ends. The CDR3 DNA sequence: TGTGCCAGCAGCTTACAGGGTAATGGCTACACCTTC. Translating gives CASSLQGNGYTF.

This chain connects TRBV29-1 to TRBJ2-5, with 8 bases identical to TRBD2. The CDR3 length is 14 residues. Germline lookup yields CDR1 SQVTM and CDR2 ANQGSEA. The ends lost 8 bases at V and 4 bases at J; junction bases unmatched: 12. CDR3 residues: CSSRTGGRGETQYF. The CDR3 DNA reads TGCAGCTCCAGAACGGGGGGGCGGGGAGAGACCCAGTACTTC.

This chain's CDR3 is CASRDSMGTGELFF. Here the CDR3 DNA reads TGCGCCAGCAGGGACTCCATGGGCACCGGGGAGCTGTTTTTT. This chain links TRBV10-1 with TRBJ2-2; a weak D match, TRBD2 (5 bases). Germline V gives CDR1 WNHNN, CDR2 SYGVQD (reference sequence). The CDR3 totals 14 residues. The V and J ends lost 6 bases and 4 bases respectively, with 12 bases between them.

V usage is TRBV5-1 and J usage is TRBJ1-2; 8 bases fit TRBD1. The CDR3 sequence is 16 residues long. Trimming cost V 3 bases and J 4 bases; bases outside gene matches: 11. Germline CDR1 reads SGHRS; CDR2 reads YFSETQ. CDR3 loop: CASSSASGQGIYGYTF. DNA of the CDR3: TGCGCCAGCAGCTCTGCCAGTGGACAGGGTATCTATGGCTACACCTTC.

The V call is TRBV9, the J call TRBJ2-4, with D possibly TRBD1 on 6 matching bases. V was cut by 0 bases and J by 4 bases, with 14 bases left in between. Germline CDR1 reads SGDLS; CDR2 reads YYNGEE. CDR3 length equals 16 residues. The CDR3 sequence: CASSVVRWGHKNIQYF. The DNA for the CDR3 is TGTGCCAGCAGCGTAGTCCGTTGGGGACATAAAAACATTCAGTACTTC. The full variable domain, with the rest looked up from reference TRBV9 and TRBJ2-4, is DSGVTQTPKHLITATGQRVTLRCSPRSGDLSVYWYQQSLDQGLQFLIQYYNGEERAKGNILERFSAQQFPDLHSELNLSSLELGDSALYFCASSVVRWGHKNIQYFGAGTRLSVL.

The chain combines TRBV7-2 with TRBJ1-1; D might be TRBD1 (6 bases). The CDR3 consists of 16 residues. Germline assignment: CDR1 SGHTA and CDR2 FQGNSA. Deletions cut 1 base from V and 3 bases from J, with 15 bases between. The DNA for the CDR3 is TGTGCCAGCAGCTTAGGGCGGGGGGCTGGGCACACTGAAGCTTTCTTT. The encoded protein is CASSLGRGAGHTEAFF.

The chain recombines TRBV4-1 with TRBJ2-7, with D possibly matching TRBD1 (6 bases). V was trimmed by 3 bases and J by 2 bases, leaving 11 bases between them. The V gene's germline CDR1 is MGHRA and CDR2 YSYEKL. The CDR3 has 14 amino acids. DNA of the CDR3: TGCGCCAGCAGCCAGGGTGGACAGACCTACGAGCAGTACTTC. Protein sequence: CASSQGGQTYEQYF.

The V call is TRBV10-1, the J call TRBJ2-1; the match to TRBD2 covers 10 bases. Germline V gives CDR1 WNHNN, CDR2 SYGVQD (reference sequence). Unmatched junction bases numbered 4, after V lost 2 bases and J lost 15 bases. This CDR3 region has 12 residues. The CDR3 sequence is CASSESGRVAFF. The CDR3 DNA sequence: TGCGCCAGCAGTGAGAGCGGGAGGGTGGCGTTCTTC.

This chain's CDR3 is CASSYSLGQGEQYF. The DNA of the CDR3 is TGTGCCAGCAGTTACTCGTTGGGACAGGGCGAGCAGTACTTC. This chain joins TRBV6-5 and TRBJ2-7, with TRBD1 matching over 9 bases. Per germline, CDR1 MNHEY and CDR2 SVGAGI. The CDR3 covers 14 residues. V lost 0 bases and J lost 6; bases outside the gene matches: 3.

The V call is TRBV7-9, the J call TRBJ1-2; the match to TRBD1 covers 8 bases. Germline V gene sequence: CDR1 SEHNR, CDR2 FQNEAQ (reference sequence). J was trimmed by 8 bases and V by 4 bases; bases with no gene match: 15. The CDR3 is 16 residues long. CDR3 region: CASSSQASGQDYGYTF. For the CDR3, the DNA is TGTGCCAGCAGCTCCCAGGCCTCGGGACAGGATTACGGCTACACCTTC. The complete variable domain, with remaining parts taken from reference TRBV7-9 and TRBJ1-2, reads DTGVSQNPRHKITKRGQNVTFRCDPISEHNRLYWYRQTLGQGPEFLTYFQNEAQLEKSRLLSDRFSAERPKGSFSTLEIQRTEQGDSAMYLCASSSQASGQDYGYTFGSGTRLTVV.

The chain is built from TRBV11-2 and TRBJ2-2; D gene ambiguous. The CDR3 sequence is 13 residues long. The germline V and J ends were trimmed by 0 bases and 5 bases, with 4 bases remaining between them. The germline V gene encodes CDR1 SGHAT and CDR2 FQNNGV. For the CDR3, the DNA is TGTGCCAGCAGCTTAGACACTACCGGGGAGCTGTTTTTT. Protein product: CASSLDTTGELFF.

V gene TRBV29-1 combines with J gene TRBJ1-5, with D perhaps TRBD1 (6 bases). The germline V and J ends were trimmed by 6 bases and 5 bases, with 17 bases remaining between them. The CDR3 sequence is 14 residues long. Germline lookup yields CDR1 SQVTM and CDR2 ANQGSEA. CDR3: CSVGEGGGYQPQHF. CDR3 in DNA: TGCAGCGTGGGGGAAGGGGGTGGGTATCAGCCCCAGCATTTT.

The V gene is TRBV7-2, the J gene TRBJ2-5; D is uncertain. The CDR3 runs to 17 residues. Trimming took 5 bases from V and 3 from J, leaving 22 bases between them. The germline V gene has CDR1 SGHTA and CDR2 FQGNSA. The CDR3 nucleotides are TGTGCCAGCAGCGCCCCGAAGAGAAGCTCGATGAAAGAGACCCAGTACTTC. Its protein product is CASSAPKRSSMKETQYF. Complete variable domain (other parts from reference TRBV7-2 and TRBJ2-5): GAGVSQSPSNKVTEKGKDVELRCDPISGHTALYWYRQSLGQGLEFLIYFQGNSAPDKSGLPSDRFSAERTGGSVSTLTIQRTQQEDSAVYLCASSAPKRSSMKETQYFGPGTRLLVL.